The 22 T cell receptor beta chains below were found in one sample sequenced in a study of T cell responses to AZD1222 COVID-19 vaccine. Libraries were prepared by immunoSEQ multiplex PCR; TCRdb keeps only in-frame clonotypes and omits some of them. The sample has about 120,000 clones; roughly 89% are singletons. This specimen was peripheral blood, taken on day 0 of AZD1222 vaccination. The receptors derive from an adult in good health.

The chain carries TRBV11-2 and TRBJ1-2; the D gene is possibly TRBD1 (5 bases). The CDR3 is made up of 13 amino acids. In germline, CDR1 is SGHAT, CDR2 FQNNGV. With 1 base removed from V and 14 bases from J, the gap between germline ends came to 17 bases. The CDR3 DNA is TGTGCCAGCAGCTTAGGGCAGGGAGTAGGGAGGACCTTC. This translates into CASSLGQGVGRTF.

J is TRBJ2-2 and V is TRBV28; a possible D gene is TRBD1 (5 bases). The CDR3 is 13 residues long. Looked up from germline, CDR1 is MDHEN and CDR2 is SYDVKM. V shed 5 bases and J shed 6 bases, with 10 bases lying between them. The CDR3 coding sequence is TGTGCCAGCAGTACCCAGGGTCCCGGGGAGCTGTTTTTT. It yields the protein CASSTQGPGELFF.

The chain combines TRBV5-6 with TRBJ2-7; 7 bases match TRBD2. CDR3 length equals 15 residues. With 2 bases clipped from V and 5 bases from J, the junction kept 10 bases outside the gene matches. Germline values: CDR1 SGHDT, CDR2 YYEEEE. CDR3 in DNA: TGTGCCAGCAGCTTATGGGGGGGTTTAACTGACGAGCAGTACTTC. Amino acid sequence: CASSLWGGLTDEQYF.

This chain links TRBV14 with TRBJ2-3; D uncertain. The CDR3 covers 12 residues. The ends were cut back, 1 base at V and 8 bases at J, with 7 bases in the middle. The germline CDR1 and CDR2 sequences are SGHDN and FVKESK. This CDR3 is CASSQVPSTQYF. The CDR3 coding sequence is TGTGCCAGCAGCCAAGTCCCTTCTACGCAGTATTTT.

The genes are TRBV29-1 and TRBJ1-2; TRBD1 aligns across 10 bases. J gave up 0 bases and V 3 bases, and 4 bases lay outside the gene matches. The CDR3 consists of 15 residues. Germline lookup yields CDR1 SQVTM and CDR2 ANQGSEA. The CDR3 DNA follows: TGCAGCGTTGAGGGACAGGGGTTGGCTAACTATGGCTACACCTTC. Its protein product is CSVEGQGLANYGYTF.

The chain links TRBV12-5 to TRBJ1-5; the D gene is possibly TRBD1 (5 bases). The germline CDR1 and CDR2 sequences are LGHNT and FRNRAP. The V end lost 5 bases, the J end lost 0 bases, and 5 bases lay between the germline ends. The CDR3 totals 13 residues. The CDR3 loop reads CASGQGSNQPQHF. The CDR3 DNA reads as TGTGCTAGTGGTCAGGGTAGCAATCAGCCCCAGCATTTT.

CDR3 sequence (DNA): TGTGCCAGTAGTATGTTCCGGGGGGGGCTTGACAATGAGCAGTTCTTC. It specifies CASSMFRGGLDNEQFF. This chain connects TRBV19 to TRBJ2-1; 8 positions match TRBD2. The CDR3 consists of 16 residues. The V gene end was trimmed by 3 bases and the J gene end by 5 bases; junction bases not matched to a gene: 9. The germline V gene encodes CDR1 LNHDA and CDR2 SQIVND (reference sequence). The entire variable domain, with the rest obtained from reference TRBV19 and TRBJ2-1, is as follows: DGGITQSPKYLFRKEGQNVTLSCEQNLNHDAMYWYRQDPGQGLRLIYYSQIVNDFQKGDIAEGYSVSREKKESFPLTVTSAQKNPTAFYLCASSMFRGGLDNEQFFGPGTRLTVL.

The rearrangement links TRBV9 to TRBJ1-2, with D maybe TRBD1 (5 bases). V lost 1 base, J lost 5 bases, and 18 bases lay in between. The germline gives CDR1 SGDLS, CDR2 YYNGEE. This CDR3 has 16 residues. As DNA, the CDR3 is TGTGCCAGCAGCGTATCCGCCCAAGGGGACCCGTATGGCTACACCTTC. Residues: CASSVSAQGDPYGYTF. The full variable domain, with the rest looked up from reference TRBV9 and TRBJ1-2, is DSGVTQTPKHLITATGQRVTLRCSPRSGDLSVYWYQQSLDQGLQFLIQYYNGEERAKGNILERFSAQQFPDLHSELNLSSLELGDSALYFCASSVSAQGDPYGYTFGSGTRLTVV.

The J gene is TRBJ1-1, the V gene TRBV18, with a possible D match to TRBD1 (5 bases). The V and J ends lost 3 bases and 5 bases respectively, with 16 bases between them. Germline V CDR1 and CDR2: KGHSH, LQKENI. The CDR3 contains 15 residues. The CDR3 DNA reads as TGTGCCAGCTCACCCCTAAGATCGTGGGGGACTGAAGCTTTCTTT. Translating gives CASSPLRSWGTEAFF.

This sequence joins TRBV9 and TRBJ2-5, with a weak D call TRBD1 (5 bases). The germline CDR1 and CDR2 sequences are SGDLS and YYNGEE. The CDR3 has 16 amino acids. V was trimmed by 4 bases and J by 2 bases, leaving 18 bases between them. CDR3 protein: CASSPMRDRIQETQYF. Here the CDR3 DNA reads TGTGCCAGCAGCCCAATGCGCGACAGAATACAAGAGACCCAGTACTTC.

The V and J genes are TRBV3-1 (or the pseudogene TRBV3-2) and TRBJ1-2; the D gene is possibly TRBD1 (5 bases). Deletions cut 6 bases from V and 9 bases from J, with 20 bases between. From germline, CDR1 is LGHDT and CDR2 YNNKEL (reference sequence). The CDR3 extends over 14 amino acids. The CDR3 sequence is CASRYRAGPRSYTF. The CDR3 nucleotides are TGTGCCAGCAGGTATAGAGCAGGGCCGCGCAGCTACACCTTC.

The chain has TRBV7-2 and TRBJ2-7, with 9 bases matching TRBD2. Trimming at V came to 5 bases and at J to 3 bases, leaving 5 bases not matched to a gene. Germline V lookup: CDR1 SGHTA, CDR2 FQGNSA. The CDR3 spans 14 residues. The CDR3 region is CASSASGTLYEQYF. DNA of the CDR3: TGTGCCAGCAGCGCTAGCGGGACCCTCTACGAGCAGTACTTC.

This sequence joins TRBV20-1 and TRBJ2-4; D is ambiguous. The CDR3 extends over 14 amino acids. The V and J ends lost 3 bases and 0 bases respectively, with 9 bases between them. CDR1 and CDR2 (germline): DFQATT, SNEGSKA (reference sequence). CDR3 protein: CSASRGLAKNIQYF. CDR3 coding DNA: TGCAGTGCTAGTAGAGGCTTAGCCAAAAACATTCAGTACTTC.

J is TRBJ2-1 and V is TRBV24-1, with unresolved D. CDR1 KGHDR and CDR2 SFDVKD come from the germline V gene. The CDR3 has 14 residues. V shed 4 bases and J shed 4 bases, with 10 bases lying between them. Here the CDR3 DNA reads TGTGCCACCAGTGAAGGAATCGGGTACAATGAGCAGTTCTTC. This codes for CATSEGIGYNEQFF.

As DNA, the CDR3 is TGTGCCAGCCGAGGGGTTATGAACACTGAAGCTTTCTTT. Its translation is CASRGVMNTEAFF. This chain uses TRBV28 with TRBJ1-1, with TRBD1 as a possible D gene (5 bases). This CDR3 has 13 residues. The germline V gene has CDR1 MDHEN and CDR2 SYDVKM. With 8 bases removed from V and 0 bases from J, the gap between germline ends came to 10 bases.

V is TRBV5-6 and J is TRBJ1-6; 7 bases fit TRBD1. V lost 6 bases, J lost 7 bases, and 7 bases stayed unmatched. CDR3 size: 14 residues. The germline gives CDR1 SGHDT, CDR2 YYEEEE. The CDR3 spells CASTAGQRNSPLHF. The CDR3 coding sequence is TGTGCCAGCACCGCGGGACAGAGGAATTCACCCCTCCACTTT.

The rearrangement links TRBV6-5 to TRBJ2-2, with TRBD1 as a possible D gene (6 bases). Germline-derived CDR1 and CDR2 are MNHEY and SVGAGI. V lost 8 bases, J lost 7 bases, and 11 bases lay in between. This CDR3 region has 12 residues. The CDR3 region is CASHRANGELFF. The CDR3 DNA reads TGTGCCAGCCACAGGGCGAACGGGGAGCTGTTTTTT.

The chain links TRBV29-1 to TRBJ1-1; D uncertain. Germline lookup yields CDR1 SQVTM and CDR2 ANQGSEA. The V and J ends lost 4 bases and 1 base respectively, with 7 bases between them. CDR3 length: 12 residues. The CDR3 DNA sequence: TGCAGCGTTGGACCGCAGAACACTGAAGCTTTCTTT. Protein: CSVGPQNTEAFF.

The V gene is TRBV30, the J gene TRBJ1-6; no clear D. The CDR3 has 14 amino acids. Trimming removed 3 bases from V and 5 bases from J, with 11 bases in between. Germline V lookup: CDR1 GTSNPN, CDR2 SVGIG (reference sequence). The CDR3 spells CAWSATRNNSPLHF. The DNA for the CDR3 is TGTGCCTGGAGCGCCACGCGAAATAATTCACCCCTCCACTTT.

The chain recombines TRBV7-3 with TRBJ2-2; 8 positions match TRBD2. V dropped 5 bases and J dropped 7; count of bases not matched to a gene: 15. This CDR3 contains 17 residues. Germline CDR1 reads SGHTA; CDR2 reads FQGTGA. The CDR3 sequence is CASSPVGTSLSGGELFF. The CDR3 DNA reads TGTGCCAGCAGCCCCGTCGGGACTAGTCTGTCCGGCGGGGAGCTGTTTTTT.

The rearrangement uses TRBV14 and TRBJ2-7, with D possibly being TRBD1 or TRBD2 (5 bases each). V was clipped by 2 bases and J by 6 bases, with 17 bases between them. The CDR3 has 15 residues. Germline V lookup: CDR1 SGHDN, CDR2 FVKESK. The CDR3 region is CASSQQRGISAEQYF. CDR3 in DNA: TGTGCCAGCAGCCAACAACGGGGCATTTCAGCCGAGCAGTACTTC. Based on the CDR3 plus reference TRBV14 and TRBJ2-7, the full variable domain is EAGVTQFPSHSVIEKGQTVTLRCDPISGHDNLYWYRRVMGKEIKFLLHFVKESKQDESGMPNNRFLAERTGGTYSTLKVQPAELEDSGVYFCASSQQRGISAEQYFGPGTRLTVT.

This chain connects TRBV7-6 to TRBJ2-5; 15 bases map to TRBD2. This CDR3 is built from 17 residues. V was pared by 5 bases and J by 2 bases, with 6 bases of the junction left unmatched. Looked up from germline, CDR1 is SGHVS and CDR2 is FNYEAQ. This CDR3 is CASSPGLAGGGQETQYF. Written as DNA, the CDR3 is TGTGCCAGCAGCCCGGGACTAGCGGGGGGAGGGCAAGAGACCCAGTACTTC.